Given below is one TCR beta chain in context. This clonotype was found once. No cognate antigen has been identified for it. No qualities accompany the bases; no much larger clone lies one base away. The sample comes from a study of blood T cells in healthy people across ages (dated by TCRdb to about 2015). With regard to the full study: Template switching captured roughly one uniquely barcoded TCR beta cDNA molecule per two T cells in model experiments. Using deep sequencing normalized with unique cDNA molecular identifiers, the study measured how TCR beta repertoire diversity changes with age. Four age groups were formed from the donors: young (average 16 years), middle-aged (approximately 40), aged (about 68) and long-lived (about 80). To avoid experimental bias, donors of different ages were randomly spread across the sequencing lanes. Two additional independent replicas of 1 million unique cDNA reads from the same blood draw were analyzed for two donors (one aged 18 to 29 and one aged 80 or older).

The protocol used for the library was 5' RACE. The instrument was an Illumina HiSeq 2500. A second PCR of roughly 7 to 12 cycles was performed with a sample-barcoded 5' primer and a J-beta primer mix. A template-switch 5' adaptor carrying 12 random nucleotides introduced a unique molecular identifier onto each TCR beta cDNA molecule. At least 2.5 million CDR3-containing paired-end reads were obtained from each sample. The Mint cDNA synthesis kit, primed by a TRBC-specific oligonucleotide, was used to synthesize first-strand cDNA from all RNA. After uracil-DNA glycosylase treatment, a first 18-cycle PCR used universal primers M1SS and BC2_uni_R on all cDNA. As for the authors' bioinformatics: For normalization, 1 million high-quality reads were randomly selected from each sample, with every read carrying a distinct molecular identifier. Reads sharing molecular identifiers were discarded rather than binned into consensus sequences. MiTCR, run with a Q25 quality threshold and the strictest error-elimination algorithm, handled CDR3 identification, clonotype clustering and error correction. A nonparametric unseen species model using Euler transformation provided a lower-bound estimate of total TCR beta diversity. TCRdb reworked the public reads: Q25 trimming with fastp, MiXCR clone assembly, productive beta chains retained. Here each entry gathers all rows of one CDR3 protein and keeps the most common genes and DNA. TCRdb's processing, not the authors', yielded these V and J calls. In this sample the table shows about 1.8 million distinct CDR3 sequences, around half of which occur a single time. The ten most abundant clones make up more than 2% of the sample.

Donors were 35 to 40 systemically healthy Caucasian individuals from Russia aged 6 to 90 years. Around 10 milliliters of peripheral blood were drawn from each donor into EDTA-treated Vacutainer tubes. Ficoll-Paque density-gradient centrifugation was used to isolate PBMCs, with at least 6 million obtained per sample. Trizol reagent was used to extract total RNA from PBMCs, with at least 6 micrograms per sample. For every donor, flow cytometry on a PBMC aliquot measured the percentage of naive CD45RAhigh/CD27high T cells. The germline V gene sets CDR1 to SGHTA and CDR2 to FQGNSA. Taken from cysteine to phenylalanine, the CDR3 has 18 residues. Only the CDR3 DNA is retained, 54 bases long and in frame from the first base. The junction shows trimming of 1 base on V and 6 bases on J, and the gene matches do not reach 14 bases of it. General study outcomes and caveats: Because donor CMV infection status was unknown, age-related changes in expanded clonotypes were potentially confounded. Because profiling used bulk unsorted PBMCs, naive and antigen-experienced compartments could not be compared conclusively. There was a strong correlation between observed TCR beta diversity and the percentage of naive T cells measured by flow cytometry. Estimates of total diversity based on one million sequenced T cells were considered lower bounds and underestimates. As age increased, observed TCR beta diversity per million T cells dropped in a roughly linear way, and a significant reduction was already evident by age about 40. The long-lived group showed more naive CD4+ T cells, fewer expanded clones and increased TCR diversity than the aged group, suggesting age selection.

Specimen: blood. The TCR comes from a woman in her 40s in good health. The chain couples TRBV7-2 to TRBJ2-3; TRBD2 agrees with 9 junctional bases. The CDR3 is CASSLVGAFERGADTQYF. The DNA reads TGTGCCAGCAGCTTAGTGGGGGCCTTTGAGCGGGGGGCGGATACGCAGTATTTT.